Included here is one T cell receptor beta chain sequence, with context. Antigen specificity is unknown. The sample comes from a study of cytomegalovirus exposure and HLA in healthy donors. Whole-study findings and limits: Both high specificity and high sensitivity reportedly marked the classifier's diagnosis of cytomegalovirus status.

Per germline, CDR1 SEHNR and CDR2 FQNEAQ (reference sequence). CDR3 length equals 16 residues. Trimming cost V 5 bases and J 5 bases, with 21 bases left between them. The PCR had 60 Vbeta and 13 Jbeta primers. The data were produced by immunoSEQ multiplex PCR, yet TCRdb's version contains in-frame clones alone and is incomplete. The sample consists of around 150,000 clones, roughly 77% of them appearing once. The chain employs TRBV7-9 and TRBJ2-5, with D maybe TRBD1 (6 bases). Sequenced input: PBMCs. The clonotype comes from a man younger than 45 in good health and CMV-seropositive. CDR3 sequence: CASSASTGELRETQYF. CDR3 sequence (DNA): TGTGCCAGCAGCGCATCGACAGGAGAGTTAAGGGAGACCCAGTACTTC.